The 2 T cell receptor beta chains below come from one sample, sequenced in a study of blood T cell repertoires in COVID-19. Using immunoSEQ multiplex PCR, the repertoire was profiled, and TCRdb retains in-frame clones only, with some absent. The sample includes about 320,000 clones, roughly 90% of them seen just once. The source material was PBMCs or T cells enriched from blood (not recorded which). These receptor sequences come from a woman in her 30s who had been exposed to COVID-19.

In the case of this clone: A junction end diverges from the germline sequence, so it may reflect a read error. This chain joins TRBV7-6 and TRBJ2-1; D is perhaps TRBD2 (7 bases). The CDR3 runs to 14 residues. Germline V gene lookup returns CDR1 SGHVS and CDR2 FNYEAQ. In nucleotides, the CDR3 is TGTGCCAGCAGCCCCTCGGGGGGCTACGATGAGCAGTTCTTC. This gives the protein CASSPSGGYDEQFF.

This clone was found a few times. The J gene is TRBJ2-7, the V gene TRBV5-1, with 11 bases that match TRBD1. With 5 bases clipped from V and 4 bases from J, the junction kept 5 bases outside the gene matches. Germline V gene sequence: CDR1 SGHRS, CDR2 YFSETQ. The CDR3 length is 14 residues. CDR3 nucleotides: TGCGCCAGCAGATCGGGACAGGGGGGATACGAGCAGTACTTC. Encoded protein: CASRSGQGGYEQYF.